This passage covers 14 T cell receptor beta chains from one sample sequenced in a study of T-cell reconstitution after alpha-beta-depleted transplantation in children. Unique molecular identifiers featured in how the TCRbeta library was prepared. Via MiXCR, TCRdb re-called the PCR reads, giving one row per CDR3 protein. The sample consists of 490,000 or so distinct CDR3 sequences, over 9.5% of them appearing once. The sample was PBMCs, taken before TCRalphabeta/CD19-depleted stem cell transplant. These receptors originate from a child under 10 years old with inherited bone marrow failure, due to receive a stem cell transplant.

This clonotype has a count of ten or more. The rearrangement links TRBV5-6 to TRBJ2-3; TRBD2 matches 12 bases. Germline V CDR1 and CDR2: SGHDT, YYEEEE. V dropped 4 bases and J dropped 4; count of bases not matched to a gene: 7. CDR3 length: 16 amino acids. Here the CDR3 DNA reads TGTGCCAGCAGCCGCGGGGCTAGCGGGAGGGCAGATACGCAGTATTTT. It is translated as CASSRGASGRADTQYF.

This clonotype came up many times. This rearrangement joins TRBV5-6 to TRBJ2-2; no clear D gene. CDR1 and CDR2 from the germline V gene are SGHDT and YYEEEE. CDR3 length: 14 amino acids. The V end was cut by 4 bases, the J end by 5 bases, with 12 bases between. In DNA, the CDR3 is TGTGCCAGCAGCCCCGGAAGTAGGACCGGGGAGCTGTTTTTT. It yields the protein CASSPGSRTGELFF.

The chain links TRBV1 to TRBJ1-1. TRBV1 is recorded as a pseudogene. The CDR3 spans 14 residues. The CDR3 DNA is TGCACCAGCAGTCCCCGAAGGACGAACACTGAAGCTTTCTTT. As protein: CTSSPRRTNTEAFF.

This clonotype was counted ten times or more. The V gene is TRBV7-9, the J gene TRBJ2-3; unclear D gene. V dropped 5 bases and J dropped 2 bases, with 17 bases sitting between them. The CDR3 contains 16 residues. CDR1 and CDR2 (germline): SEHNR, FQNEAQ (reference sequence). CDR3 protein: CASSPARGAYTDTQYF. As DNA, the CDR3 is TGTGCCAGCAGCCCCGCACGAGGCGCTTACACAGATACGCAGTATTTT.

The V and J genes are TRBV27 and TRBJ1-6; possible D gene TRBD1, 5 bases. The CDR3 extends over 14 amino acids. The ends were cut back, 1 base at V and 6 bases at J, with 7 bases in the middle. Germline lookup yields CDR1 MNHEY and CDR2 SMNVEV (reference sequence). The CDR3 region is CASSLYRSNSPLHF. CDR3 sequence (DNA): TGTGCCAGCAGTTTATACAGGAGTAATTCACCCCTCCACTTT.

This clonotype occurred many times. This chain uses TRBV5-1 with TRBJ2-6; D is uncertain. CDR1 and CDR2 (germline): SGHRS, YFSETQ. CDR3 size: 14 residues. V gave up 4 bases and J gave up 0 bases, with 5 bases separating them. The chain's CDR3 is CASSESSGANVLTF. CDR3 coding DNA: TGCGCCAGCAGCGAGAGCTCTGGGGCCAACGTCCTGACTTTC.

Many counts were recorded for this clonotype. The V gene is TRBV20-1, the J gene TRBJ1-1, with D perhaps TRBD1 (5 bases). CDR3 length: 14 residues. Per germline, CDR1 DFQATT and CDR2 SNEGSKA (reference sequence). Trimming took off 0 bases at V and 0 bases at J, with 8 bases between the two ends. The CDR3 DNA reads TGCAGTGCTAGAGATGGGGGGATGAACACTGAAGCTTTCTTT. It encodes CSARDGGMNTEAFF.

The table lists this clonotype with many counts. This chain links TRBV20-1 with TRBJ2-3; D is uncertain. The germline CDR1 and CDR2 sequences are DFQATT and SNEGSKA (reference sequence). Trimming removed 2 bases from V and 6 bases from J, with 9 bases in between. The CDR3 contains 12 residues. The CDR3 spells CSARFYTDTQYF. The CDR3 DNA follows: TGCAGTGCTAGATTCTATACGGATACGCAGTATTTT.

This clonotype was recorded at least ten times. V usage is TRBV5-1 and J usage is TRBJ2-1; 7 positions match TRBD2. The germline CDR1 and CDR2 sequences are SGHRS and YFSETQ. V gave up 1 base and J gave up 7 bases; unmatched junction bases: 5. The CDR3 has 14 residues. CDR3 loop: CASSLMRERNEQFF. CDR3 coding DNA: TGCGCCAGCAGCTTGATGCGGGAGAGAAATGAGCAGTTCTTC.

This clonotype was seen many times. Germline and junction disagree at one end, which may indicate a read error. The chain carries TRBV20-1 and TRBJ2-3, with D perhaps TRBD2 (6 bases). This CDR3 is built from 15 residues. Germline CDR1 reads DFQATT; CDR2 reads SNEGSKA (reference sequence). CDR3 loop: CSASDRARGTDTQYF. As DNA, the CDR3 is TGCAGTGCTAGTGATCGGGCGCGGGGCACGGATACGCAGTATTTT.

This clonotype has a handful of counts. The genes are TRBV5-1 and TRBJ2-7, with 10 bases aligning to TRBD2. The CDR3 is made up of 16 amino acids. Germline trimming cut 5 bases from V and 6 bases from J; bases unmatched to any gene: 14. CDR1 and CDR2 (germline): SGHRS, YFSETQ. The CDR3 region is CASRWGTSGTPGEQYF. The CDR3 nucleotides are TGCGCCAGCAGGTGGGGAACTAGCGGGACTCCGGGCGAGCAGTACTTC.

This clonotype occurred many times. The chain carries TRBV29-1 and TRBJ1-2; D may be TRBD1 (6 bases). Per the germline V gene, CDR1 is SQVTM and CDR2 is ANQGSEA. There are 14 residues in the CDR3. V lost 3 bases and J 5 bases, leaving 16 bases between the germline ends. The CDR3, as DNA: TGCAGCGTTGACTTCGACAGCCAGGGGTATGGCTACACCTTC. Encoded protein: CSVDFDSQGYGYTF. The entire variable domain, with the rest obtained from reference TRBV29-1 and TRBJ1-2, is as follows: SAVISQKPSRDICQRGTSLTIQCQVDSQVTMMFWYRQQPGQSLTLIATANQGSEATYESGFVIDKFPISRPNLTFSTLTVSNMSPEDSSIYLCSVDFDSQGYGYTFGSGTRLTVV.

V and J are TRBV28 and TRBJ1-2; D is unresolved. Germline CDR1 MDHEN, CDR2 SYDVKM. V gave up 4 bases and J gave up 4 bases, with 7 bases separating them. The CDR3 has 12 residues. The CDR3 region is CASSSVAYGYTF. The CDR3 nucleotides read TGTGCCAGCAGTTCCGTCGCCTATGGCTACACCTTC.

As concerns this clonotype: Being one base from a much bigger clone, this may be a read error. The chain combines TRBV4-3 with TRBJ2-1, with 11 bases aligning to TRBD2. The CDR3 totals 18 residues. After removal of 2 bases from V and 8 bases from J, the junction contained 14 bases not matched to a gene. Germline assignment: CDR1 LGHNA and CDR2 YSLEER. The CDR3 loop reads CASSQSAYPTSGSHEQFF. Written as DNA, the CDR3 is TGCGCCAGCAGCCAATCGGCATACCCAACTAGCGGGAGTCATGAGCAGTTCTTC.